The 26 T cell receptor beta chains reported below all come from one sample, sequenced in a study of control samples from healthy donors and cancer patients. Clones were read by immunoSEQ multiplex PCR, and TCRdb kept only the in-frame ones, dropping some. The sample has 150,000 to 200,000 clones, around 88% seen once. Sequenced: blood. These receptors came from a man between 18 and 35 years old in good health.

The CDR3 protein is CASIDRLTDTQYF. Here the CDR3 DNA reads TGTGCCAGTATAGACAGACTCACAGATACGCAGTATTTT. J is TRBJ2-3 and V is TRBV19; D may be TRBD1 (5 bases). Trimming cost V 7 bases and J 2 bases, with 10 bases left between them. This CDR3 region has 13 residues. Germline lookup yields CDR1 LNHDA and CDR2 SQIVND (reference sequence).

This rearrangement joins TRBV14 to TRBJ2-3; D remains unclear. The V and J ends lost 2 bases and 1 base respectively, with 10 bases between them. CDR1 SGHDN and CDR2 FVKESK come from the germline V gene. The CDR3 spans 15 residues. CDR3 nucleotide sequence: TGTGCCAGCAGCCAAATGGAAAGCGGCACAGATACGCAGTATTTT. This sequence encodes CASSQMESGTDTQYF.

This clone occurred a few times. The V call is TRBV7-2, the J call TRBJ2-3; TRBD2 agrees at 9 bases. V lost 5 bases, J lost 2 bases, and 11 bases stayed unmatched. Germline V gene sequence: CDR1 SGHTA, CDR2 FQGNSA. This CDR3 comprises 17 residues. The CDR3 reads CASSLQGGGENTDTQYF. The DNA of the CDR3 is TGTGCCAGCAGCCTCCAGGGCGGGGGGGAGAACACAGATACGCAGTATTTT. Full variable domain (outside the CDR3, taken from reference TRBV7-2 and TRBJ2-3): GAGVSQSPSNKVTEKGKDVELRCDPISGHTALYWYRQSLGQGLEFLIYFQGNSAPDKSGLPSDRFSAERTGGSVSTLTIQRTQQEDSAVYLCASSLQGGGENTDTQYFGPGTRLTVL.

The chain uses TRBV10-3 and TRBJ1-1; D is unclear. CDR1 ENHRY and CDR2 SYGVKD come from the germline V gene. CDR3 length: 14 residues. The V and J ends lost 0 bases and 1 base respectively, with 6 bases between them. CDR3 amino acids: CAISESEGNTEAFF. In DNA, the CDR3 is TGTGCCATCAGTGAGTCGGAGGGGAACACTGAAGCTTTCTTT.

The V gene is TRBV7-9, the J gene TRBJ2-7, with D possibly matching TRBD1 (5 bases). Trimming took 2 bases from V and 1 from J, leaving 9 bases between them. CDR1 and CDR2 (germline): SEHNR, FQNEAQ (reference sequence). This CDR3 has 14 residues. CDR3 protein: CASSLPGISYEQYF. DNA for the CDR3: TGTGCCAGCAGCTTACCAGGGATTTCCTACGAGCAGTACTTC.

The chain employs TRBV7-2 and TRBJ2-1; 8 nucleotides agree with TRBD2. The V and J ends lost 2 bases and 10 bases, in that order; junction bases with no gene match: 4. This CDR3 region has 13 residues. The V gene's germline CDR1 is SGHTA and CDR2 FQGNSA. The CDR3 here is CASSLSRGEEQFF. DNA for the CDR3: TGTGCCAGCAGCTTATCGCGGGGGGAGGAGCAGTTCTTC.

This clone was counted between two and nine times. CDR3 sequence (DNA): TGTGCCAGCAGCGTAGGATTCGGGGTGCGCACAGATACGCAGTATTTT. As protein: CASSVGFGVRTDTQYF. The chain has TRBV9 and TRBJ2-3; possibly TRBD2 for D (5 bases). Trimming took off 0 bases at V and 1 base at J, with 12 bases between the two ends. CDR3 length equals 16 residues. Germline CDR1 is SGDLS and CDR2 is YYNGEE.

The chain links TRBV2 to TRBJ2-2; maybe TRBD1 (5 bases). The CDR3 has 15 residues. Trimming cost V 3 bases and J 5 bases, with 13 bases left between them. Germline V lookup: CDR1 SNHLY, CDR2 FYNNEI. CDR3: CASSDGQGATGELFF. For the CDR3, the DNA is TGTGCCAGCAGTGATGGGCAGGGTGCAACCGGGGAGCTGTTTTTT.

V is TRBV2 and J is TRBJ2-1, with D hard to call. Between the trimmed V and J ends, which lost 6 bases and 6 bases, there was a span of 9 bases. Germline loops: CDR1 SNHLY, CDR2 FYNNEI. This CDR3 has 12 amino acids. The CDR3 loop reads CASRVQPNEQFF. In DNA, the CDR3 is TGTGCCAGCAGAGTCCAGCCCAATGAGCAGTTCTTC.

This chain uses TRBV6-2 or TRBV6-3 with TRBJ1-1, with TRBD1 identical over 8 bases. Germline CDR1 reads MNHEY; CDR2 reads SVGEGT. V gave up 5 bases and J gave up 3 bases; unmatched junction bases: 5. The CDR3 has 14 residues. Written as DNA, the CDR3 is TGTGCCAGCAGTGGTGACAGGGGTGACACTGAAGCTTTCTTT. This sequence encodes CASSGDRGDTEAFF.

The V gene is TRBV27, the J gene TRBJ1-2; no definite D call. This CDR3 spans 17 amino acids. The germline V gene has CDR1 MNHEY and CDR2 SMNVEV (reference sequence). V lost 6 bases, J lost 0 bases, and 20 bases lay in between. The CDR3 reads CASSPSLTPDPNYGYTF. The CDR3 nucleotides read TGTGCCAGCAGCCCCTCCCTAACACCTGATCCTAACTATGGCTACACCTTC.

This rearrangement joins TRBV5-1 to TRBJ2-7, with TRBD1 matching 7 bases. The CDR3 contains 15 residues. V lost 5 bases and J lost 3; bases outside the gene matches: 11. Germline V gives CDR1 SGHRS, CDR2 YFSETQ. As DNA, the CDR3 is TGCGCCAGCAGGAGGGGGCAGGGCGGTGACTACGAGCAGTACTTC. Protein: CASRRGQGGDYEQYF.

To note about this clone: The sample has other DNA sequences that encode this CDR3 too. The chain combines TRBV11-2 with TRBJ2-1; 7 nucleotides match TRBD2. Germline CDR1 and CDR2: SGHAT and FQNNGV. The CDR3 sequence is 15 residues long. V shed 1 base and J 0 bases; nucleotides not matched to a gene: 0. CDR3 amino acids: CASSLAGGSYNEQFF. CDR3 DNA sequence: TGTGCCAGCAGCTTAGCGGGGGGCTCCTACAATGAGCAGTTCTTC.

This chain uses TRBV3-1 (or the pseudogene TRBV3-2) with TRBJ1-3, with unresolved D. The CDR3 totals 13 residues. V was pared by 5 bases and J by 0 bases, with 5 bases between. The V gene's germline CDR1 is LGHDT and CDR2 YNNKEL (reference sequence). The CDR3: CASSINSGNTIYF. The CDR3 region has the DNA TGTGCCAGCAGCATTAACTCTGGAAACACCATATATTTT.

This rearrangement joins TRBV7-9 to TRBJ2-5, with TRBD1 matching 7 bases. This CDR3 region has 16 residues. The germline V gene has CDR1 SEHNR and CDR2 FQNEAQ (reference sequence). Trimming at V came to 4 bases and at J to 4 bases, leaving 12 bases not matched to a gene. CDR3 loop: CASSSSGTVGAETQYF. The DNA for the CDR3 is TGTGCCAGCAGCTCATCAGGGACAGTTGGGGCAGAGACCCAGTACTTC.

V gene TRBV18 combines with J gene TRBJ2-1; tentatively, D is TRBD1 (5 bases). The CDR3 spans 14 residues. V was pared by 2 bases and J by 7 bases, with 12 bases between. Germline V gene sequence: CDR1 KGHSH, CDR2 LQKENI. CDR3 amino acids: CASSPRTSTNEQFF. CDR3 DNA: TGTGCCAGCTCACCAAGGACAAGTACAAATGAGCAGTTCTTC.

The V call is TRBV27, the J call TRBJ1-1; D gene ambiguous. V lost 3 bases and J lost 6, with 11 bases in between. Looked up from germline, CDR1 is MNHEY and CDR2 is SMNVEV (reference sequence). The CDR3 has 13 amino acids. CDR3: CASSFGEAAEAFF. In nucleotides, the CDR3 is TGTGCCAGCAGTTTTGGGGAAGCGGCTGAAGCTTTCTTT.

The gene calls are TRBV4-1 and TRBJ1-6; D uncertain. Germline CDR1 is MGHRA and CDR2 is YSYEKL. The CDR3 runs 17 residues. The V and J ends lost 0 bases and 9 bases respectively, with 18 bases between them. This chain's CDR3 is CASSQESIPSVRSPLHF. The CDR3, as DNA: TGCGCCAGCAGCCAAGAGTCGATCCCCTCGGTCCGTTCACCCCTCCACTTT.

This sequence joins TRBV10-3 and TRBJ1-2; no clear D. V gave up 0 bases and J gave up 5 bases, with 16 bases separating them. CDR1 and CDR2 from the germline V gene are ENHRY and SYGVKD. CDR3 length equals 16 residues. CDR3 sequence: CAISESEAASRYGYTF. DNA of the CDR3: TGTGCCATCAGTGAGTCGGAGGCGGCGTCAAGGTATGGCTACACCTTC.

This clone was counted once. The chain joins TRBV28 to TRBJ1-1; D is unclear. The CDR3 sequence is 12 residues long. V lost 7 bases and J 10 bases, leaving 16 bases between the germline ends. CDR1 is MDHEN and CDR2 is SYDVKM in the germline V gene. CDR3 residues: CASTPHPGGAFF. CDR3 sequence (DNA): TGTGCCAGCACCCCCCATCCTGGTGGAGCTTTCTTT.

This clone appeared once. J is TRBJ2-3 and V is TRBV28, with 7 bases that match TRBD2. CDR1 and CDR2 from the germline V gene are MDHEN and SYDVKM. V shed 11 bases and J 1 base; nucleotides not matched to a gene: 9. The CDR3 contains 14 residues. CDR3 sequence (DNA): TGTGCCGGGGGATCGGGGGGAGGCACAGATACGCAGTATTTT. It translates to CAGGSGGGTDTQYF.

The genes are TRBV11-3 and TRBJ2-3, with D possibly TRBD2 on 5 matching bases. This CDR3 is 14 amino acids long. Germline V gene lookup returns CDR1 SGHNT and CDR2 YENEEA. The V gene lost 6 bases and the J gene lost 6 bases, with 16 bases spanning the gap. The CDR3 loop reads CASSRTSTPDTQYF. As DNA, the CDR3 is TGTGCCAGCAGTAGGACTTCTACGCCGGATACGCAGTATTTT.

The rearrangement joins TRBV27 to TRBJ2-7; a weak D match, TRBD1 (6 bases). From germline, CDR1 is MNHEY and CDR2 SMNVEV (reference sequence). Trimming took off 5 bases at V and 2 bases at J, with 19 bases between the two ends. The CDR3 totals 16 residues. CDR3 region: CASSPTGQNPTYEQYF. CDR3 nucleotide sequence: TGTGCCAGCAGTCCCACCGGACAGAATCCTACCTACGAGCAGTACTTC.

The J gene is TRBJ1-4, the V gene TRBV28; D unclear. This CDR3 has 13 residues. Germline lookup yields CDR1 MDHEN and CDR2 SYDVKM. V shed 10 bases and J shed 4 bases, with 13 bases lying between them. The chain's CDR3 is CATRRSFNEKLFF. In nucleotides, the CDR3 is TGTGCCACCCGCCGGTCCTTTAATGAAAAACTGTTTTTT.

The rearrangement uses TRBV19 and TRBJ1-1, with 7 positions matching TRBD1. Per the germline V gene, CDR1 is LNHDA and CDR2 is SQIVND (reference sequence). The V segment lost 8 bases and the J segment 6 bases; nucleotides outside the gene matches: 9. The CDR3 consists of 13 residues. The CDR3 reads CASGTTGVAEAFF. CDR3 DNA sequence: TGTGCCAGTGGAACCACAGGGGTGGCTGAAGCTTTCTTT.

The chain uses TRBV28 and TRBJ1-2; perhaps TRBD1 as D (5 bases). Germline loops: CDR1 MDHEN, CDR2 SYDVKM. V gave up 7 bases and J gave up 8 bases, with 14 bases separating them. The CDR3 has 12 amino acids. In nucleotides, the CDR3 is TGTGCCAGCACCTGGGAGGGGTTAGGCTACACCTTC. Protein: CASTWEGLGYTF.